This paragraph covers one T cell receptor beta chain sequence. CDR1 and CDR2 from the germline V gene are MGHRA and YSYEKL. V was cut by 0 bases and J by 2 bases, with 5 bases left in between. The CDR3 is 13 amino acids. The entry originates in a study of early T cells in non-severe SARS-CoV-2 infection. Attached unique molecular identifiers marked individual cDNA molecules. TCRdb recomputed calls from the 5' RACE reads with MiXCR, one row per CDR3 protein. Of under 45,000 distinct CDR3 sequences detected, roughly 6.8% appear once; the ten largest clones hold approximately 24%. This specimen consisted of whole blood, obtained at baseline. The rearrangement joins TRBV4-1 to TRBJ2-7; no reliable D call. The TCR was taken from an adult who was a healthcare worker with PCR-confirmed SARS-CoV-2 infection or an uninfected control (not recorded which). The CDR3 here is CASSQDAAYEQYF. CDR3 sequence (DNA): TGCGCCAGCAGCCAAGACGCGGCCTACGAGCAGTACTTC.